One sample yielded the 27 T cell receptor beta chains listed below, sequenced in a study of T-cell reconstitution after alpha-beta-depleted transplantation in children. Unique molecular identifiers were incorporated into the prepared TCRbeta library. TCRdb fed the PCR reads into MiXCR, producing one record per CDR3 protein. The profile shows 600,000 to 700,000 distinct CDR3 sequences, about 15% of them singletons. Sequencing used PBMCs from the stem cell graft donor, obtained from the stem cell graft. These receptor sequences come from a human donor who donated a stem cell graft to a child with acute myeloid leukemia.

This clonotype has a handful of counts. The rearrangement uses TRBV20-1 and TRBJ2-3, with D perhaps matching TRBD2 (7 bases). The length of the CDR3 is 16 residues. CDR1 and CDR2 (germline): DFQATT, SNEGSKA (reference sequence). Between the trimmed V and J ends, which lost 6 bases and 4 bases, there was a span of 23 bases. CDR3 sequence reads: CSAPKGGGTRADTQYF. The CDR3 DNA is TGCAGTGCCCCCAAGGGGGGGGGGACTCGGGCAGATACGCAGTATTTT.

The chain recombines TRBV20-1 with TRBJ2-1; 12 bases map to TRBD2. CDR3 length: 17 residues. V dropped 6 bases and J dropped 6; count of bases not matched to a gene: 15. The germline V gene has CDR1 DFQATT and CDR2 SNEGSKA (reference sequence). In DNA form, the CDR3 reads TGCAGTGCCTTTAGGACTAGCGGGGCACTAAGGACCAATGAGCAGTTCTTC. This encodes CSAFRTSGALRTNEQFF.

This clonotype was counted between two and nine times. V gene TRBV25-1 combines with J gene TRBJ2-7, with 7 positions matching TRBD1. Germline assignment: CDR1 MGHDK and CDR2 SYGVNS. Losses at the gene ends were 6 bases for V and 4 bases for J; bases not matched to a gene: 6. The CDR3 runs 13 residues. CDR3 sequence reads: CASSRTGRYEQYF. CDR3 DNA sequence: TGTGCCAGCAGCCGGACAGGCCGATACGAGCAGTACTTC.

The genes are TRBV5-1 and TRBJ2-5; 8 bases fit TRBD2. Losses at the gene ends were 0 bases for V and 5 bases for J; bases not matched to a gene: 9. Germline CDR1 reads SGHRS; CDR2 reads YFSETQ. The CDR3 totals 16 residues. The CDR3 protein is CASSLAPSGGRETQYF. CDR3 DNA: TGCGCCAGCAGCTTGGCCCCGAGCGGGGGAAGGGAGACCCAGTACTTC.

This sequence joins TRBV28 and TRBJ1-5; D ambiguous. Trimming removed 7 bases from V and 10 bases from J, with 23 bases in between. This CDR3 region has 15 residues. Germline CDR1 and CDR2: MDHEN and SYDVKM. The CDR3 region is CASKPMGSMVHPQHF. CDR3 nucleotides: TGTGCCAGCAAGCCGATGGGCTCGATGGTGCACCCCCAGCATTTT.

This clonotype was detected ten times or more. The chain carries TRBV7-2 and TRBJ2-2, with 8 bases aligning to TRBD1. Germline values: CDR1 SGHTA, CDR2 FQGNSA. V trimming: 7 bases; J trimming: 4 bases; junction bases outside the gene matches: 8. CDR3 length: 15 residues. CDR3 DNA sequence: TGTGCCAGCACTACAGGGACAGGTACCACCGGGGAGCTGTTTTTT. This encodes CASTTGTGTTGELFF.

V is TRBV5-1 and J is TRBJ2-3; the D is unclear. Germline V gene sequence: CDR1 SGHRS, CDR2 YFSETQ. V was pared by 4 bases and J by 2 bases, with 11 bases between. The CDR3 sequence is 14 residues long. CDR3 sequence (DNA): TGCGCCAGCAGCCCGTGGGGTATCACAGATACGCAGTATTTT. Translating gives CASSPWGITDTQYF.

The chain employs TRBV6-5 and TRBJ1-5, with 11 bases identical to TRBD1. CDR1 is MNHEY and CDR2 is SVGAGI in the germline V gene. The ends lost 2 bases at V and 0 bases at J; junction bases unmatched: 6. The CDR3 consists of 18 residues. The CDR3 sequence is CASSYGTGGLNSNQPQHF. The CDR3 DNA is TGTGCCAGCAGTTACGGGACAGGGGGACTTAATAGCAATCAGCCCCAGCATTTT.

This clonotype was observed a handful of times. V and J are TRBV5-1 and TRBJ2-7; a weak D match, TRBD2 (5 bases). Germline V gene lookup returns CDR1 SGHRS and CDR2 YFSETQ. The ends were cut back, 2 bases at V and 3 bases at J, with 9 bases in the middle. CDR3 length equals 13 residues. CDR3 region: CASSLSSGYEQYF. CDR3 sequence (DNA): TGCGCCAGCAGCTTATCGAGCGGCTACGAGCAGTACTTC. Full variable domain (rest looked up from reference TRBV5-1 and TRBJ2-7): KAGVTQTPRYLIKTRGQQVTLSCSPISGHRSVSWYQQTPGQGLQFLFEYFSETQRNKGNFPGRFSGRQFSNSRSEMNVSTLELGDSALYLCASSLSSGYEQYFGPGTRLTVT.

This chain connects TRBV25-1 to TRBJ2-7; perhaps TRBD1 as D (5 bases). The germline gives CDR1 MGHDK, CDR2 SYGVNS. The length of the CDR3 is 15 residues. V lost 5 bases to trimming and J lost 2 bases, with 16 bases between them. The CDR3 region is CASSLGPVSTYEQYF. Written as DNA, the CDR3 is TGTGCCAGCAGTTTGGGGCCCGTGAGTACCTACGAGCAGTACTTC.

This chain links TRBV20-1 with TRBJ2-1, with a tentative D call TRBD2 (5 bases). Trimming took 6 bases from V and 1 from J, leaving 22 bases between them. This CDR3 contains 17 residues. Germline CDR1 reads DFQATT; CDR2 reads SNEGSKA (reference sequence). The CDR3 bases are TGCAGTGCCAGTCGAGGACTCAACCCTGGGTCCTACAATGAGCAGTTCTTC. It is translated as CSASRGLNPGSYNEQFF.

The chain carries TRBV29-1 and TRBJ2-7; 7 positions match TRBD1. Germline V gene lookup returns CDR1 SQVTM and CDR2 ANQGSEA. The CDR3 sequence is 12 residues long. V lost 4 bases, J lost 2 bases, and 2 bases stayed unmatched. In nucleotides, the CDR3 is TGCAGCGTTGTAGGGACAGCCTACGAGCAGTACTTC. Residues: CSVVGTAYEQYF.

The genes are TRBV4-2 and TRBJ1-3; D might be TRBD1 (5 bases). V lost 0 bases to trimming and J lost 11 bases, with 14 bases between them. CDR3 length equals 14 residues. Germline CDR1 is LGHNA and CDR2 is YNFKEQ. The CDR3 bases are TGTGCCAGCAGCCAAGATGGCCAGGGCCCGGCCATATATTTT. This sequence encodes CASSQDGQGPAIYF.

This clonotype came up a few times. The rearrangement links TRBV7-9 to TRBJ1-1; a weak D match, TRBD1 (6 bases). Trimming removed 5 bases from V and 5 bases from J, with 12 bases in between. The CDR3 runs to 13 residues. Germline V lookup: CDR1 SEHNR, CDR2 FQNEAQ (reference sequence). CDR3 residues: CASSQPTGTEAFF. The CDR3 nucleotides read TGTGCCAGCAGCCAACCCACAGGGACTGAAGCTTTCTTT.

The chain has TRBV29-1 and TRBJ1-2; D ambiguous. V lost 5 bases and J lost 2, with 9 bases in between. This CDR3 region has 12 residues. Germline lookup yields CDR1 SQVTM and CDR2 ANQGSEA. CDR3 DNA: TGCAGCGTTAGTGCCGTAAACTATGGCTACACCTTC. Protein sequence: CSVSAVNYGYTF.

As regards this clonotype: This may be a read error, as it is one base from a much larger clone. This chain's CDR3 is CASRRPSWDGGYGYTF. CDR3 DNA: TGTGCCAGCAGACGTCCTTCGTGGGACGGGGGTTATGGCTACACCTTC. The chain links TRBV6-4 to TRBJ1-2; the D gene is possibly TRBD1 (5 bases). Germline V gene data show CDR1 as MRHNA and CDR2 as SNTAGT. The CDR3 length is 16 residues. Trimming pared 6 bases from V and 5 bases from J, leaving 22 bases between.

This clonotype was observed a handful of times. CDR3 in DNA: TGCGCCAGCAGCACCAGCGGGGGGGCTGGGAATGAGCAGTTCTTC. Amino acid sequence: CASSTSGGAGNEQFF. V usage is TRBV5-1 and J usage is TRBJ2-1, with 10 bases matching TRBD2. V shed 4 bases and J 7 bases; nucleotides not matched to a gene: 8. The CDR3 has 15 amino acids. Germline CDR1 SGHRS, CDR2 YFSETQ. Based on the CDR3 plus reference TRBV5-1 and TRBJ2-1, the full variable domain is KAGVTQTPRYLIKTRGQQVTLSCSPISGHRSVSWYQQTPGQGLQFLFEYFSETQRNKGNFPGRFSGRQFSNSRSEMNVSTLELGDSALYLCASSTSGGAGNEQFFGPGTRLTVL.

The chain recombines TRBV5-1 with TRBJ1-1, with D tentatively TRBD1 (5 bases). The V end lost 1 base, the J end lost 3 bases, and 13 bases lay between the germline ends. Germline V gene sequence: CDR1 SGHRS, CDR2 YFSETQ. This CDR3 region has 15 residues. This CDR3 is CASSLRSGKDTEAFF. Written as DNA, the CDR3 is TGCGCCAGCAGCTTGAGGTCAGGGAAGGACACTGAAGCTTTCTTT.

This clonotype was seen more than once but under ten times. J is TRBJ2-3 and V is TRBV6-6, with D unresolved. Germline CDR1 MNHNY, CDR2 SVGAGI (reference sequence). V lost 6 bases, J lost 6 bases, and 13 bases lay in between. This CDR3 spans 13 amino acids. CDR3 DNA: TGTGCCAGCAGCCGTATACCTCGGGATACGCAGTATTTT. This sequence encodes CASSRIPRDTQYF.

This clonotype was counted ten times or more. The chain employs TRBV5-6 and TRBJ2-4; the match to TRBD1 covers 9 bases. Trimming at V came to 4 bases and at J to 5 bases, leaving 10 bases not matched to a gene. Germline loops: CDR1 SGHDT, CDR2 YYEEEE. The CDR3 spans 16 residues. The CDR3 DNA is TGTGCCAGCAGCCCGGGGACAGGGCCTACCCAAAACATTCAGTACTTC. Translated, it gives CASSPGTGPTQNIQYF.

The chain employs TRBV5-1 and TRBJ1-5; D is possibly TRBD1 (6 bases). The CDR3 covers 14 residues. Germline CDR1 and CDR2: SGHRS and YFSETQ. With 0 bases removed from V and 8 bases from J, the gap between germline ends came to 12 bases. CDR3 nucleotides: TGCGCCAGCAGCTTGGTAGGGGGGGGTGAGCCCCAGCATTTT. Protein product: CASSLVGGGEPQHF.

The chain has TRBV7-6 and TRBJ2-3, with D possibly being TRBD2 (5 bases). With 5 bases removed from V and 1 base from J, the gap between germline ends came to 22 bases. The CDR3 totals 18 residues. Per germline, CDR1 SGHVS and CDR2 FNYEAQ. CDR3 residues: CASSPRIGEGEGTDTQYF. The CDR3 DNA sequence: TGTGCCAGCAGCCCCCGCATTGGAGAGGGCGAGGGCACAGATACGCAGTATTTT.

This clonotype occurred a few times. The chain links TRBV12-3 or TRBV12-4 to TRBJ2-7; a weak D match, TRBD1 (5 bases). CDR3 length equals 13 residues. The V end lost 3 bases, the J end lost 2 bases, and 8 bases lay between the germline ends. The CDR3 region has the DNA TGTGCCAGCAGTTTTGCGGACACCTACGAGCAGTACTTC. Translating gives CASSFADTYEQYF.

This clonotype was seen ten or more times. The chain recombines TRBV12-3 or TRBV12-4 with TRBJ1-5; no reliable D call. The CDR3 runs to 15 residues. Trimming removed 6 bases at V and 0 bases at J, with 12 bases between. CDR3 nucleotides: TGTGCCAGCAGCTTCGGACGGTATAGCAATCAGCCCCAGCATTTT. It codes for CASSFGRYSNQPQHF.

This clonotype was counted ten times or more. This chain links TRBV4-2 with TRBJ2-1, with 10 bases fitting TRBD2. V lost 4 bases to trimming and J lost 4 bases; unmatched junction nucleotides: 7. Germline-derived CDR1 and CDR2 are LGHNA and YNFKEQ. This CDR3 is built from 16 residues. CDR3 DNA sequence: TGTGCCAGCAGCCCATACACTAGCGGGGATTACAATGAGCAGTTCTTC. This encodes CASSPYTSGDYNEQFF.

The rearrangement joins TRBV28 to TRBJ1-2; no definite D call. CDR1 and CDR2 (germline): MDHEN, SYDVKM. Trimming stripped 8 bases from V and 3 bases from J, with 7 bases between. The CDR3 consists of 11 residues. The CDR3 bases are TGTGCCAGCGGACTTGACTATGGCTACACCTTC. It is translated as CASGLDYGYTF.

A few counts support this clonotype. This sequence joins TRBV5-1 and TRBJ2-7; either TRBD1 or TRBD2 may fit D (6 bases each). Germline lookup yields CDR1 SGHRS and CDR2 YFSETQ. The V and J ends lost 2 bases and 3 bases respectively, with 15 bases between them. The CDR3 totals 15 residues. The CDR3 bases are TGCGCCAGCAGCTTTTCCCGAGGGGGGTTCTACGAGCAGTACTTC. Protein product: CASSFSRGGFYEQYF. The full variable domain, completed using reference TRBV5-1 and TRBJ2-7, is KAGVTQTPRYLIKTRGQQVTLSCSPISGHRSVSWYQQTPGQGLQFLFEYFSETQRNKGNFPGRFSGRQFSNSRSEMNVSTLELGDSALYLCASSFSRGGFYEQYFGPGTRLTVT.